Presented here are 12 T cell receptor beta chains from one specimen sequenced in a study of CD8 T cells in ankylosing spondylitis. TCRdb used MiXCR to reprocess the 5' RACE reads, holding one entry per CDR3 protein. The table includes about 250,000 distinct CDR3 sequences, about 30% detected once. The sample consisted of blood, either unsorted or a sorted T cell fraction (not recorded which). The receptors come from a male donor with ankylosing spondylitis or in good health (not recorded which).

J is TRBJ1-2 and V is TRBV5-5, with 12 bases fitting TRBD1. After removal of 0 bases from V and 8 bases from J, the junction contained 8 bases not matched to a gene. CDR1 is SGHKS and CDR2 is YYEKEE in the germline V gene (reference sequence). CDR3 length: 16 amino acids. The CDR3 sequence: CASSLGPGQGAHGYTF. The CDR3 region has the DNA TGTGCCAGCAGCTTGGGGCCGGGACAGGGGGCGCACGGCTACACCTTC.

As concerns this clonotype: One end of the junction fails to match germline, which may point to a read error. The chain has TRBV6-6 and TRBJ2-5, with D unclear. There are 11 residues in the CDR3. Germline values: CDR1 MNHNY, CDR2 SVGAGI (reference sequence). The CDR3 DNA reads TGTGCCAGCAGTTCCCCCGGTCCGACCTGCTTC. It encodes CASSSPGPTCF.

In this sample, this clonotype turned up many times. The V call is TRBV5-4, the J call TRBJ2-3, with TRBD2 identical over 14 bases. The junction had 5 bases not matched to a gene; V was cut back by 4 bases and J by 4 bases. This CDR3 comprises 16 residues. CDR1 SGHNT and CDR2 YYREEE come from the germline V gene (reference sequence). DNA of the CDR3: TGTGCCAGCAGCCCTGGGACTAGCGGGGGCGCAGATACGCAGTATTTT. This sequence encodes CASSPGTSGGADTQYF.

Many counts were recorded for this clonotype. The chain recombines TRBV12-3 or TRBV12-4 with TRBJ2-5; 8 nucleotides align to TRBD2. V lost 6 bases and J lost 5; bases outside the gene matches: 8. The CDR3 is 14 amino acids. The CDR3 spells CASSPGLGFETQYF. The CDR3 nucleotides are TGTGCCAGCAGCCCGGGACTAGGCTTTGAGACCCAGTACTTC.

In this sample, this clonotype turned up a few times. The V gene is TRBV18, the J gene TRBJ2-2; no clear D gene. Germline lookup yields CDR1 KGHSH and CDR2 LQKENI. The ends were cut back, 0 bases at V and 4 bases at J, with 3 bases in the middle. This CDR3 contains 13 residues. The CDR3 loop is CASSPPGTGELFF. In DNA, the CDR3 is TGTGCCAGCTCACCACCGGGCACCGGGGAGCTGTTTTTT.

V usage is TRBV5-1 and J usage is TRBJ2-7; the D gene is possibly TRBD2 (6 bases). V gave up 4 bases and J gave up 4 bases, with 15 bases separating them. Germline assignment: CDR1 SGHRS and CDR2 YFSETQ. CDR3 length equals 14 residues. The chain's CDR3 is CASSPRLGTYEQYF. CDR3 nucleotides: TGCGCCAGCAGCCCCCGACTAGGAACTTACGAGCAGTACTTC.

The chain recombines TRBV20-1 with TRBJ2-7; tentative D call: TRBD2 (5 bases). Germline V gene lookup returns CDR1 DFQATT and CDR2 SNEGSKA (reference sequence). Trimming stripped 0 bases from V and 2 bases from J, with 17 bases between. The CDR3 contains 16 residues. The CDR3 loop is CSARDSPTSGTYEQYF. CDR3 DNA: TGCAGTGCTAGAGATTCCCCCACATCCGGGACCTACGAGCAGTACTTC.

V and J are TRBV27 and TRBJ1-5; possible D gene TRBD1, 5 bases. The length of the CDR3 is 15 residues. Germline loops: CDR1 MNHEY, CDR2 SMNVEV (reference sequence). V shed 5 bases and J shed 4 bases, with 15 bases lying between them. The CDR3 DNA sequence: TGTGCCAGCAGTGGCCAGGGACTCCTAAATCAGCCCCAGCATTTT. It yields the protein CASSGQGLLNQPQHF.

The table lists this clonotype with many counts. The chain employs TRBV5-6 and TRBJ2-3, with 13 bases matching TRBD2. Per the germline V gene, CDR1 is SGHDT and CDR2 is YYEEEE. V trimming: 4 bases; J trimming: 6 bases; junction bases outside the gene matches: 11. The CDR3 totals 17 residues. The CDR3 nucleotides read TGTGCCAGCAGCATAACGGGACTAGCGGGGACGGGGGATACGCAGTATTTT. It translates to CASSITGLAGTGDTQYF.

This clonotype was seen more than once but under ten times. This chain joins TRBV20-1 and TRBJ2-7; D gene unclear. The germline V gene encodes CDR1 DFQATT and CDR2 SNEGSKA (reference sequence). V was shortened by 0 bases and J by 1 base, with 10 bases between the two germline ends. CDR3 length: 14 residues. The CDR3 spells CSARDMAGSYEQYF. The CDR3 DNA follows: TGCAGTGCTAGAGATATGGCAGGTTCCTACGAGCAGTACTTC.

The V call is TRBV5-6, the J call TRBJ1-5; 8 positions match TRBD1. The CDR3 runs to 13 residues. Germline V CDR1 and CDR2: SGHDT, YYEEEE. V shed 2 bases, J shed 8 bases, and the junction held 3 bases outside the gene matches. CDR3 sequence reads: CASSFGQGKPQHF. The CDR3 DNA reads TGTGCCAGCAGCTTTGGACAGGGCAAGCCCCAGCATTTT.

The CDR3 reads CASTFGGSSYNEQFF. For the CDR3, the DNA is TGTGCCAGCACTTTCGGGGGGAGCTCCTACAATGAGCAGTTCTTC. The J gene is TRBJ2-1, the V gene TRBV12-3 or TRBV12-4; TRBD2 agrees at 7 bases. CDR3 length: 15 residues. V dropped 7 bases and J dropped 0; count of bases not matched to a gene: 6.